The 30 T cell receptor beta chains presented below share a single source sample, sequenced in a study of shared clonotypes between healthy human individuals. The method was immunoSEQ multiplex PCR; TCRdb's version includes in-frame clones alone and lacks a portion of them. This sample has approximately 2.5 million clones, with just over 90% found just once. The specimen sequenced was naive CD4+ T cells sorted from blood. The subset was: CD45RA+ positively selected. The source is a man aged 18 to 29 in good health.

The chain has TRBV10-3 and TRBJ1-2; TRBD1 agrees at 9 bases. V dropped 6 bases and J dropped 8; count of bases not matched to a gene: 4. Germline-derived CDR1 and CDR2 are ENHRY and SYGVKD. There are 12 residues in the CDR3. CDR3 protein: CAISGTGNGYTF. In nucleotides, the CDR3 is TGTGCCATCAGCGGGACAGGGAACGGCTACACCTTC.

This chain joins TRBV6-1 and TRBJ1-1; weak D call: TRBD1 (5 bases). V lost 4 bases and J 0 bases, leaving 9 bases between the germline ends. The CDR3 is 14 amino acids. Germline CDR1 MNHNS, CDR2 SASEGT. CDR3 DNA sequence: TGTGCCAGCAGTGCTGGGGGAATGAACACTGAAGCTTTCTTT. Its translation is CASSAGGMNTEAFF.

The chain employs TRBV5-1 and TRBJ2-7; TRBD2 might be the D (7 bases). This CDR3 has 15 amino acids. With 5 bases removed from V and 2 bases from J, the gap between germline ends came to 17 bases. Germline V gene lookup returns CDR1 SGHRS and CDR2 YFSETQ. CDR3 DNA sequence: TGCGCCAGCAGTAGGGGGGGAACAGGCACCTACGAGCAGTACTTC. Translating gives CASSRGGTGTYEQYF.

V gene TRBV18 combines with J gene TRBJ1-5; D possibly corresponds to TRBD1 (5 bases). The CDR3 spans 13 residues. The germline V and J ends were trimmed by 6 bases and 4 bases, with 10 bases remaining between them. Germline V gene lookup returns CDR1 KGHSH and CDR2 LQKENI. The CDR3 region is CASSEDKNQPQHF. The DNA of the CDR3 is TGTGCCAGCTCGGAGGACAAGAATCAGCCCCAGCATTTT.

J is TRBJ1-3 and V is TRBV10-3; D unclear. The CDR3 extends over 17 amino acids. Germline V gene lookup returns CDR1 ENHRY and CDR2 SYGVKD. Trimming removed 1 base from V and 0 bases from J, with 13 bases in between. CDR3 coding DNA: TGTGCCATCAGTGAGTTGACGGGTAAAAGCTCTGGAAACACCATATATTTT. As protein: CAISELTGKSSGNTIYF.

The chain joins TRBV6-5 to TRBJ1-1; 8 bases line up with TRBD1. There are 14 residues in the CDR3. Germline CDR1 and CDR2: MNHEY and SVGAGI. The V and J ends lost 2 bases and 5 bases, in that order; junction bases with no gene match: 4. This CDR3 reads CASSYTWTGTEAFF. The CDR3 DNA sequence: TGTGCCAGCAGTTACACCTGGACAGGGACTGAAGCTTTCTTT.

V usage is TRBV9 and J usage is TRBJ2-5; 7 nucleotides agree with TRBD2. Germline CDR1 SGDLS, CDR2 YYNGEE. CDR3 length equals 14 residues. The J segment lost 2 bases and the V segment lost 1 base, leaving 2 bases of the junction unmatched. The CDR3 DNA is TGTGCCAGCAGCGTATCTAGCGGACAAGAGACCCAGTACTTC. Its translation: CASSVSSGQETQYF. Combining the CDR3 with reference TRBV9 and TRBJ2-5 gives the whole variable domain DSGVTQTPKHLITATGQRVTLRCSPRSGDLSVYWYQQSLDQGLQFLIQYYNGEERAKGNILERFSAQQFPDLHSELNLSSLELGDSALYFCASSVSSGQETQYFGPGTRLLVL.

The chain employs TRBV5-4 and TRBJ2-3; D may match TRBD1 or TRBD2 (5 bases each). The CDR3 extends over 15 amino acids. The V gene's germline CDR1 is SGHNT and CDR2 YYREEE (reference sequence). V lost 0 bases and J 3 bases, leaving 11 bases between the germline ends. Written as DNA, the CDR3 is TGTGCCAGCAGCTTGGAGGGGAGTAGGACAGATACGCAGTATTTT. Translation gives CASSLEGSRTDTQYF.

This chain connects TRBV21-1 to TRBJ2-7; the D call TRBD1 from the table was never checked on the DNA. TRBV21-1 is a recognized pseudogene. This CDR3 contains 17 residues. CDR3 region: CASSAPIKGFFSYEQYF. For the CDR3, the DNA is TGTGCCAGCAGCGCCCCAATAAAGGGGTTCTTCTCCTACGAGCAGTACTTC.

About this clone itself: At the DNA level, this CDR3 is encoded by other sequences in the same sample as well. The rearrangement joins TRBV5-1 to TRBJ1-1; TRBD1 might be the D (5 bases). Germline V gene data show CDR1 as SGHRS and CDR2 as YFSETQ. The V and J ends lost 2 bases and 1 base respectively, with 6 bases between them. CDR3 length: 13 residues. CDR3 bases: TGCGCCAGCAGCTTTCAGGGGAACACTGAAGCTTTCTTT. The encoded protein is CASSFQGNTEAFF. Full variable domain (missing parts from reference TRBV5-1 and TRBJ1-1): KAGVTQTPRYLIKTRGQQVTLSCSPISGHRSVSWYQQTPGQGLQFLFEYFSETQRNKGNFPGRFSGRQFSNSRSEMNVSTLELGDSALYLCASSFQGNTEAFFGQGTRLTVV.

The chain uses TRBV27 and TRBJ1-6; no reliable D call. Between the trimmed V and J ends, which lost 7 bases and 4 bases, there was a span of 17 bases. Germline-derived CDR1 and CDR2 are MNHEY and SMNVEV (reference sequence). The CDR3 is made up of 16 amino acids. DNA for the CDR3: TGTGCCAGCACCCTCACCTGGAGCAAGTATAATTCACCCCTCCACTTT. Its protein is CASTLTWSKYNSPLHF.

The CDR3 DNA follows: TGTGCCAGCAGTGTGGCGGGAGCCAAAAACATTCAGTACTTC. Translating gives CASSVAGAKNIQYF. V is TRBV6-6 and J is TRBJ2-4, with TRBD2 as a possible D gene (5 bases). Germline V CDR1 and CDR2: MNHNY, SVGAGI (reference sequence). The CDR3 length is 14 residues. Trimming took 5 bases from V and 0 from J, leaving 8 bases between them.

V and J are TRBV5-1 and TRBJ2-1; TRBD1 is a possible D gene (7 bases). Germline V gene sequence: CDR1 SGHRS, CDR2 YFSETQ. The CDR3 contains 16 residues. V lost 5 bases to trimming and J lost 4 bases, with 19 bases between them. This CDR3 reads CASRQGTQHVYNEQFF. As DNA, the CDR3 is TGCGCCAGCAGACAGGGGACTCAGCATGTATACAATGAGCAGTTCTTC.

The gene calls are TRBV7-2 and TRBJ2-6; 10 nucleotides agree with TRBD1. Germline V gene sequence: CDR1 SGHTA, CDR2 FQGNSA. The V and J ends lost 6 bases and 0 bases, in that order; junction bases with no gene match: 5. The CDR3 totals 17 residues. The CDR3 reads CASRGTGDFSGANVLTF. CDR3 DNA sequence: TGTGCCAGCAGGGGGACAGGGGATTTCTCTGGGGCCAACGTCCTGACTTTC.

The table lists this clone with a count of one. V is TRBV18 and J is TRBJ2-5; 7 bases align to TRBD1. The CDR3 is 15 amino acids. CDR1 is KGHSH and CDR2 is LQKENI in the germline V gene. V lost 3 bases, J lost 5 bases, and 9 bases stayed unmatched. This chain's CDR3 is CASSPQQGFWETQYF. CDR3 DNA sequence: TGTGCCAGCTCACCGCAACAGGGGTTTTGGGAGACCCAGTACTTC.

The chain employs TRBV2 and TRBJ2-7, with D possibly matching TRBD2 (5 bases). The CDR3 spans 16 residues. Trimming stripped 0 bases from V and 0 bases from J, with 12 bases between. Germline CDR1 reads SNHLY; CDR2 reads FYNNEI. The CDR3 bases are TGTGCCAGCAGTGAAGCGCGACCGGGAAACTCCTACGAGCAGTACTTC. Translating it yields CASSEARPGNSYEQYF.

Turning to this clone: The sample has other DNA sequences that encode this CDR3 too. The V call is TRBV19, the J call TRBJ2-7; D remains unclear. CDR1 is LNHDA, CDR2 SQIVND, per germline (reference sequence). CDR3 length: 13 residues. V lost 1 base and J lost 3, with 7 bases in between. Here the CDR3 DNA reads TGTGCCAGTAGTATAGGGGCGAGCTACGAGCAGTACTTC. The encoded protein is CASSIGASYEQYF.

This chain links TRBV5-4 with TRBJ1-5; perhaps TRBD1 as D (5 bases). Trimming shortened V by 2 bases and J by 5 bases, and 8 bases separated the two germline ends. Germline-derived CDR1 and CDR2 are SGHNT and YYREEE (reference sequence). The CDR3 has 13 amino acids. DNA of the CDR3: TGTGCCAGCAGCTTTGGAGGGGATCAGCCCCAGCATTTT. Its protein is CASSFGGDQPQHF.

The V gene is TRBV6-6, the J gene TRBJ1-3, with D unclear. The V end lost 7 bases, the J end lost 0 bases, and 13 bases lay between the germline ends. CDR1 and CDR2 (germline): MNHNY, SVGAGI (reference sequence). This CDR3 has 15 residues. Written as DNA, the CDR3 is TGTGCCAGCAAGAGTGGGGTGAACTCTGGAAACACCATATATTTT. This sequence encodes CASKSGVNSGNTIYF.

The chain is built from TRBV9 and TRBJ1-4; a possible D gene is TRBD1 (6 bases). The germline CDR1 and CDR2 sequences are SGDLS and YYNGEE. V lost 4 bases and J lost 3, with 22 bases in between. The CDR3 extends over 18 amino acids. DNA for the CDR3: TGTGCCAGCAGCCTTGCGGGACACCCCTTTATGGCTAATGAAAAACTGTTTTTT. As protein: CASSLAGHPFMANEKLFF.

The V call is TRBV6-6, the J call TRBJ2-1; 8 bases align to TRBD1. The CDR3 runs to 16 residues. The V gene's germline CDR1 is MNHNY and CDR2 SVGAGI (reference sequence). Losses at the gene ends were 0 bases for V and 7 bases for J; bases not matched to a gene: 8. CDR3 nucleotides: TGTGCCAGCAGTTACTCGAGTCAGGGGGCAAGGAATGAGCAGTTCTTC. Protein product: CASSYSSQGARNEQFF.

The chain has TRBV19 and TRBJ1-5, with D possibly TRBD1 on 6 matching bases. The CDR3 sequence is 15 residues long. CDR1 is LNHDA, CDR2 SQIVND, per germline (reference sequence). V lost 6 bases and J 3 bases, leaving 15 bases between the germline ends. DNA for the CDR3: TGTGCCAGTAGGACGGACAGACTTTTCAATCAGCCCCAGCATTTT. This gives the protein CASRTDRLFNQPQHF.

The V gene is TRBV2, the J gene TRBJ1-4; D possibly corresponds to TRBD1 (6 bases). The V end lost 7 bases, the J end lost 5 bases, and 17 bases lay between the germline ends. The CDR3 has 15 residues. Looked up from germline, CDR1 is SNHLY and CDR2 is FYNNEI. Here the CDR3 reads CASTFRGGVNEKLFF. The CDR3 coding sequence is TGTGCCAGCACTTTTCGAGGGGGGGTCAATGAAAAACTGTTTTTT.

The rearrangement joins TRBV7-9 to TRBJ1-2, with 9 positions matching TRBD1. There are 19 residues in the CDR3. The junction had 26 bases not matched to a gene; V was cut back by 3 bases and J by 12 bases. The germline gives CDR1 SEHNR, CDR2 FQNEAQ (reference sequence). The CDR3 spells CASSLYGTTFRDRVYLDTF. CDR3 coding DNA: TGTGCCAGCAGCTTGTATGGGACCACGTTTCGGGACAGGGTATACCTGGACACCTTC.

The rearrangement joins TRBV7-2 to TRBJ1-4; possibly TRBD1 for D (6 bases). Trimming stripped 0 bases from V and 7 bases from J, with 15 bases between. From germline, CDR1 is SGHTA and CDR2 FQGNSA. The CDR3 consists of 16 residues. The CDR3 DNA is TGTGCCAGCAGCTTAGCGCTAGGGGGAAGGGGTGAAAAACTGTTTTTT. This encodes CASSLALGGRGEKLFF.

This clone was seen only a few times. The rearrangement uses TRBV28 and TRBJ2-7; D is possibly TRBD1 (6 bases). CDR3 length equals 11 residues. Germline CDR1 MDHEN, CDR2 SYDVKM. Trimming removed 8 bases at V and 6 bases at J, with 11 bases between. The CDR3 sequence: CASWDNGEQYF. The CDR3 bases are TGTGCCAGCTGGGACAACGGCGAGCAGTACTTC.

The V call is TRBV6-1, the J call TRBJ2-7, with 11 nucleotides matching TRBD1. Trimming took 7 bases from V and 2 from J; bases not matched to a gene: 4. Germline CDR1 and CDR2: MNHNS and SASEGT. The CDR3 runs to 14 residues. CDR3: CASNRDRGTYEQYF. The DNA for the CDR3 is TGTGCCAGCAACCGGGACAGGGGGACCTACGAGCAGTACTTC.

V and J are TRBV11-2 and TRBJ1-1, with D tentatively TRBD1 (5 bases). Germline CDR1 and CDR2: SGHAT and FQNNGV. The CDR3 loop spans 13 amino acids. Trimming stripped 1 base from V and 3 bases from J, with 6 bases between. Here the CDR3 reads CASSLVGDTEAFF. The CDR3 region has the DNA TGTGCCAGCAGCTTAGTAGGGGACACTGAAGCTTTCTTT.

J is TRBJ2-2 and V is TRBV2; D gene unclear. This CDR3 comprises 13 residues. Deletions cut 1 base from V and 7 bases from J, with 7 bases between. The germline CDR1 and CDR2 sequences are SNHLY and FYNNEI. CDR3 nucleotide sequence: TGTGCCAGCAGTGAAGGAGTCGTCGGGGAGCTGTTTTTT. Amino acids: CASSEGVVGELFF.

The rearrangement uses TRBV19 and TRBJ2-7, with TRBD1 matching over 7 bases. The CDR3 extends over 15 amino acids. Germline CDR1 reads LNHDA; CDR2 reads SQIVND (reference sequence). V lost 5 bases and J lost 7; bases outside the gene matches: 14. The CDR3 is CASSGTGTVIGEQYF. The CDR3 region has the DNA TGTGCCAGTAGTGGCACCGGGACAGTAATTGGGGAGCAGTACTTC.